This TCR beta chain comes out of a study of T-cell memory formation after mild COVID-19. TCRdb recomputed calls from the 5' RACE reads with MiXCR, one row per CDR3 protein. The sample has about 210,000 distinct CDR3 sequences; around 30% are singletons. In this sample, this clonotype turned up a few times. Its antigen is not identified. Study-level results: Some responding clones appeared in pre-infection memory, suggesting cross-reactive memory joined. Contracting CD8+ clones were enriched in EMRA, CD4+ mainly in CM and EM.

CDR1 is LGHNA, CDR2 YNFKEQ, per germline. The ends lost 4 bases at V and 5 bases at J; junction bases unmatched: 10. This CDR3 comprises 17 residues. The TCR comes from an adult woman who had mild COVID-19 (a few samples of this study predate the infection). Cell type and time point are not known. The chain combines TRBV4-2 with TRBJ2-7; 14 bases fit TRBD2. The specimen was PBMCs or a T cell subset sorted from them (not recorded which). CDR3 in DNA: TGTGCCAGCAGCCTGCAGGGGACTAGCGGGAGTATCGACGAGCAGTACTTC. It yields the protein CASSLQGTSGSIDEQYF.